The 5 T cell receptor beta chains below come from one sample, sequenced in a study of PD-1 blockade in classical Hodgkin lymphoma (dated by TCRdb to the early 2020s). Libraries were made using the immunoSEQ multiplex PCR assay. In its TCRdb copy, this immuneACCESS table keeps in-frame sequences only and misses some clones. Where compared with another copy, unresolved V genes explain less than half of these, and the others have no known cause. Recorded for this sample are about 110,000 clones; 80% to 90% of them occurred a single time. Of the sample, 20% falls within the top ten clones. Taken with the paper, the label for time point translates to: cycle 2 day 1 (C2D1) of nivolumab. Every trial patient had relapsed after autologous stem cell transplantation, and cohorts A, B and C differed in prior brentuximab vedotin exposure. The sequences come from peripheral blood mononuclear cells (PBMCs), collected before the second cycle of nivolumab. These receptors were obtained from a human donor with classical Hodgkin lymphoma.

The V call is TRBV28, the J call TRBJ2-7, with TRBD1 matching 8 bases. Germline V lookup: CDR1 MDHEN, CDR2 SYDVKM. The CDR3 runs 13 residues. V lost 6 bases to trimming and J lost 3 bases; unmatched junction nucleotides: 4. CDR3 region: CASSPGQGYEQYF. The CDR3 DNA is TGTGCCAGCAGCCCCGGACAGGGCTACGAGCAGTACTTC.

V gene TRBV14 combines with J gene TRBJ2-5; 9 nucleotides match TRBD1. Germline-derived CDR1 and CDR2 are SGHDN and FVKESK. J gave up 4 bases and V 4 bases, and 13 bases lay outside the gene matches. This CDR3 comprises 17 residues. The CDR3 spells CASSRNRDRVLGETQYF. DNA of the CDR3: TGTGCCAGCAGCCGGAACCGGGACAGGGTTTTGGGAGAGACCCAGTACTTC.

This chain connects TRBV19 to TRBJ1-5, with D unresolved. CDR1 is LNHDA and CDR2 is SQIVND in the germline V gene (reference sequence). The CDR3 sequence is 13 residues long. V lost 7 bases to trimming and J lost 3 bases, with 10 bases between them. CDR3 amino acids: CASNRQYNQPQHF. The CDR3 bases are TGTGCCAGTAATAGGCAGTACAATCAGCCCCAGCATTTT. The variable domain in full, completed from reference TRBV19 and TRBJ1-5, reads DGGITQSPKYLFRKEGQNVTLSCEQNLNHDAMYWYRQDPGQGLRLIYYSQIVNDFQKGDIAEGYSVSREKKESFPLTVTSAQKNPTAFYLCASNRQYNQPQHFGDGTRLSIL.

The J gene is TRBJ2-1, the V gene TRBV18; the match to TRBD2 covers 10 bases. The V gene's germline CDR1 is KGHSH and CDR2 LQKENI. V shed 6 bases, J shed 10 bases, and the junction held 0 bases outside the gene matches. This CDR3 spans 11 amino acids. The CDR3 protein is CASSGLAEQFF. CDR3 nucleotides: TGTGCCAGCTCGGGACTAGCGGAGCAGTTCTTC. Filled out from reference TRBV18 and TRBJ2-1, the complete variable domain reads NAGVMQNPRHLVRRRGQEARLRCSPMKGHSHVYWYRQLPEEGLKFMVYLQKENIIDESGMPKERFSAEFPKEGPSILRIQQVVRGDSAAYFCASSGLAEQFFGPGTRLTVL.

The V and J genes are TRBV2 and TRBJ2-3, with D unclear. CDR3 length: 15 amino acids. Trimming cost V 8 bases and J 0 bases, with 15 bases left between them. The germline V gene encodes CDR1 SNHLY and CDR2 FYNNEI. CDR3 residues: CASRSYGISTDTQYF. CDR3 nucleotide sequence: TGTGCCAGCCGATCATACGGAATCAGCACAGATACGCAGTATTTT.